This T cell receptor beta chain was recorded in a study of spatial heterogeneity in lung cancer. General study findings and limits: Relative to follow-up, resection was when ubiquitous expanded tumor TCRs appeared more in blood.

The time point here: sample taken at primary tumor resection. Sequencing covered unsorted whole RNA taken from tumor, nontumor lung or frozen PBMC. The presence of a unique molecular identifier marked each TCR cDNA molecule. Using its own MiXCR run on the 5' RACE reads, TCRdb lists one record per CDR3 protein. This table holds 15,000 to 20,000 distinct CDR3 sequences, under 20% found once. This CDR3 has 14 residues. The germline CDR1 and CDR2 sequences are MNHEY and SMNVEV (reference sequence). V was shortened by 4 bases and J by 2 bases, with 11 bases between the two germline ends. Notes on this clonotype: What it recognizes is unknown. A read error may explain this, as a much larger clone is one base away.

The TCR sequence derives from a male donor with early-stage non-small cell lung cancer. Sequences were derived from PBMCs, sampled at surgery. The V and J genes are TRBV27 and TRBJ1-1; D remains ambiguous. CDR3 residues: CASSSQGINTEAFF. As DNA, the CDR3 is TGTGCCAGCAGTTCACAAGGGATAAACACTGAAGCTTTCTTT.